The 16 T cell receptor beta chains below were found in one sample sequenced in a study of T cells in localized non-small cell lung cancer. The repertoire was sequenced with immunoSEQ multiplex PCR; TCRdb's copy has only in-frame clones and lacks some. The profile shows about 24,000 clones, approximately 84% of them singletons. Sequencing used PBMCs, obtained before any cancer treatment. The receptor source for this set is a man between 35 and 75 years old with stage II lung adenocarcinoma.

This clone showed up just once. The chain links TRBV7-2 to TRBJ2-7; D gene uncertain. The V end lost 5 bases, the J end lost 0 bases, and 5 bases lay between the germline ends. Germline-derived CDR1 and CDR2 are SGHTA and FQGNSA. The CDR3 loop spans 12 amino acids. This chain's CDR3 is CASSISSYEQYF. The DNA of the CDR3 is TGTGCCAGCAGCATAAGCTCCTACGAGCAGTACTTC.

The CDR3 DNA is TGTGCCAGCAGCCCCCGACTAGCGGGCCCAGATACGCAGTATTTT. As protein: CASSPRLAGPDTQYF. This chain connects TRBV9 to TRBJ2-3; TRBD2 agrees at 10 bases. In germline, CDR1 is SGDLS, CDR2 YYNGEE. V shed 4 bases, J shed 4 bases, and the junction held 6 bases outside the gene matches. This CDR3 is built from 15 residues.

V is TRBV9 and J is TRBJ1-5; D is perhaps TRBD1 (5 bases). Per the germline V gene, CDR1 is SGDLS and CDR2 is YYNGEE. Trimming removed 4 bases at V and 7 bases at J, with 15 bases between. The CDR3 has 14 amino acids. CDR3 region: CASSSSGGAQPQHF. CDR3 in DNA: TGTGCCAGCAGCTCTAGTGGGGGAGCCCAGCCCCAGCATTTT.

This rearrangement joins TRBV6-1 to TRBJ1-2; 7 nucleotides match TRBD1. Germline assignment: CDR1 MNHNS and CDR2 SASEGT. The CDR3 totals 15 residues. J was trimmed by 12 bases and V by 4 bases; bases with no gene match: 17. CDR3 region: CASSGKPGTAGADTF. The CDR3 DNA is TGTGCCAGCAGTGGAAAACCCGGGACAGCGGGCGCAGACACCTTC.

This rearrangement joins TRBV18 to TRBJ1-2; D gene uncertain. CDR3 size: 13 residues. The germline V gene encodes CDR1 KGHSH and CDR2 LQKENI. Between the trimmed V and J ends, which lost 3 bases and 2 bases, there was a span of 7 bases. The CDR3, as DNA: TGTGCCAGCTCACCCACAGAGAACTATGGCTACACCTTC. As protein: CASSPTENYGYTF. Combining the CDR3 with reference TRBV18 and TRBJ1-2 gives the whole variable domain NAGVMQNPRHLVRRRGQEARLRCSPMKGHSHVYWYRQLPEEGLKFMVYLQKENIIDESGMPKERFSAEFPKEGPSILRIQQVVRGDSAAYFCASSPTENYGYTFGSGTRLTVV.

The V gene is TRBV5-4, the J gene TRBJ2-1, with TRBD2 matching over 9 bases. Germline V gene sequence: CDR1 SGHNT, CDR2 YYREEE (reference sequence). The CDR3 extends over 16 amino acids. Trimming took 0 bases from V and 4 from J; bases not matched to a gene: 5. The chain's CDR3 is CASSLGGGASYNEQFF. CDR3 bases: TGTGCCAGCAGCTTGGGCGGGGGGGCCTCGTACAATGAGCAGTTCTTC.

This chain connects TRBV29-1 to TRBJ1-1; TRBD1 agrees at 9 bases. CDR3 size: 12 residues. Germline CDR1 and CDR2: SQVTM and ANQGSEA. V was clipped by 7 bases and J by 7 bases; unmatched bases: 7. The DNA for the CDR3 is TGCAGCGCCGGACAGGGGTCCATTGAAGCTTTCTTT. This encodes CSAGQGSIEAFF.

The chain links TRBV7-3 to TRBJ2-3; possibly TRBD2 for D (6 bases). The V end was cut by 5 bases, the J end by 2 bases, with 11 bases between. The CDR3 loop spans 14 amino acids. The germline gives CDR1 SGHTA, CDR2 FQGTGA. CDR3 sequence: CASSPTSSTDTQYF. The CDR3 DNA reads TGTGCCAGCAGCCCGACTAGTTCCACAGATACGCAGTATTTT.

V is TRBV14 and J is TRBJ1-1; D is unresolved. CDR1 is SGHDN, CDR2 FVKESK, per germline. The ends were cut back, 0 bases at V and 3 bases at J, with 8 bases in the middle. The CDR3 has 14 amino acids. The DNA of the CDR3 is TGTGCCAGCAGCCAAGATAACGTGTACACTGAAGCTTTCTTT. It encodes CASSQDNVYTEAFF.

In this sample, this clone turned up once. The V call is TRBV9, the J call TRBJ2-1; TRBD2 might be the D (6 bases). The CDR3 contains 16 residues. Deletions cut 1 base from V and 7 bases from J, with 18 bases between. Germline CDR1 is SGDLS and CDR2 is YYNGEE. DNA of the CDR3: TGTGCCAGCAGCGTAACTTCGGGAGTAGTAGGAAATGAGCAGTTCTTC. It specifies CASSVTSGVVGNEQFF.

The rearrangement links TRBV7-2 to TRBJ2-7, with 7 bases matching TRBD1. The CDR3 spans 14 residues. V gave up 5 bases and J gave up 5 bases; unmatched junction bases: 9. Germline V CDR1 and CDR2: SGHTA, FQGNSA. The CDR3 coding sequence is TGTGCCAGCAGCAACCTGGACAGGTGGAACGAGCAGTACTTC. The encoded protein is CASSNLDRWNEQYF.

The CDR3 bases are TGTGCCAGCAGCCTGGAGGGAAAACAGACCCAGTACTTC. It codes for CASSLEGKQTQYF. The V and J genes are TRBV2 and TRBJ2-5; weak D call: TRBD2 (6 bases). The germline CDR1 and CDR2 sequences are SNHLY and FYNNEI. Trimming pared 6 bases from V and 6 bases from J, leaving 14 bases between. CDR3 size: 13 residues.

The chain has TRBV5-6 and TRBJ1-5; the match to TRBD1 covers 11 bases. V lost 2 bases to trimming and J lost 6 bases; unmatched junction nucleotides: 4. The CDR3 is made up of 15 amino acids. Germline V gene sequence: CDR1 SGHDT, CDR2 YYEEEE. The CDR3 DNA reads TGTGCCAGCAGCTTCAAAGGGACAGGGGGTCAGCCCCAGCATTTT. This sequence encodes CASSFKGTGGQPQHF.

The chain is built from TRBV4-1 and TRBJ2-1; TRBD2 aligns across 8 bases. J was trimmed by 6 bases and V by 4 bases; bases with no gene match: 14. Germline V gene sequence: CDR1 MGHRA, CDR2 YSYEKL. The CDR3 has 17 residues. The DNA for the CDR3 is TGCGCCAGCAGCCGAGGGGGGATAGCGGGATTGGGCAATGAGCAGTTCTTC. It encodes CASSRGGIAGLGNEQFF.

The J gene is TRBJ1-2, the V gene TRBV5-6; 7 positions agree with TRBD1. Germline V gene sequence: CDR1 SGHDT, CDR2 YYEEEE. The CDR3 totals 11 residues. V was pared by 5 bases and J by 6 bases, with 1 base of the junction left unmatched. In nucleotides, the CDR3 is TGTGCCAGCAGTGACAGGGATGGCTACACCTTC. Its protein product is CASSDRDGYTF.

The chain combines TRBV4-2 with TRBJ1-1; D not certain. Germline V gene sequence: CDR1 LGHNA, CDR2 YNFKEQ. The V gene lost 0 bases and the J gene lost 7 bases, with 6 bases spanning the gap. The CDR3 runs 12 residues. CDR3 sequence reads: CASSQDKGEAFF. CDR3 sequence (DNA): TGTGCCAGCAGCCAAGATAAGGGTGAAGCTTTCTTT.